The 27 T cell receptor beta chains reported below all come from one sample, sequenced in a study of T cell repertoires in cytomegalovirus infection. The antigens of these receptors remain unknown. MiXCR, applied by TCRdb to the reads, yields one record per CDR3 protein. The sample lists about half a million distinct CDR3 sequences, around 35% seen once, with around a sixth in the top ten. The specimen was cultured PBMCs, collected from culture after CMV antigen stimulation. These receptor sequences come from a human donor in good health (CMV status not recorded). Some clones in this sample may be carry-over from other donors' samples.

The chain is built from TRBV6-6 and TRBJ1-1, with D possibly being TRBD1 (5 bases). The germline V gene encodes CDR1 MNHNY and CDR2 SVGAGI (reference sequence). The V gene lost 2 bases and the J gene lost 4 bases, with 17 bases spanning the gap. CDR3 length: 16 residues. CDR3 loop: CASSYMGSEGSTEAFF. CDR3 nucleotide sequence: TGTGCCAGCAGTTACATGGGGTCGGAGGGGAGCACTGAAGCTTTCTTT.

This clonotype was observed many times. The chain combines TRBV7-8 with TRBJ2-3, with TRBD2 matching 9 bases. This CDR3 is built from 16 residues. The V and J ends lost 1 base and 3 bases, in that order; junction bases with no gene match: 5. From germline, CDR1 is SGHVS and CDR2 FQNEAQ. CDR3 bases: TGTGCCAGCAGCTTAGTGGCTAGCGGGAAAACAGATACGCAGTATTTT. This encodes CASSLVASGKTDTQYF.

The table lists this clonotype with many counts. The CDR3, as DNA: TGTGCCAGCAGCTTAGACTTTGGAAATCAGCCCCAGCATTTT. Amino acids: CASSLDFGNQPQHF. This chain links TRBV7-2 with TRBJ1-5; D call uncertain. Germline V gene sequence: CDR1 SGHTA, CDR2 FQGNSA. Trimming removed 1 base from V and 4 bases from J, with 8 bases in between. The CDR3 length is 14 residues. Complete variable domain (other parts from reference TRBV7-2 and TRBJ1-5): GAGVSQSPSNKVTEKGKDVELRCDPISGHTALYWYRQSLGQGLEFLIYFQGNSAPDKSGLPSDRFSAERTGGSVSTLTIQRTQQEDSAVYLCASSLDFGNQPQHFGDGTRLSIL.

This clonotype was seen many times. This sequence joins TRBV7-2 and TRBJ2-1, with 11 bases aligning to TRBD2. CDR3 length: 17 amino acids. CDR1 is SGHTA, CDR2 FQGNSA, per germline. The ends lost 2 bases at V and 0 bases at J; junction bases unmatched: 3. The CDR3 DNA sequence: TGTGCCAGCAGCTTAAGACTAGCGGGGCCCTCCTACAATGAGCAGTTCTTC. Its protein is CASSLRLAGPSYNEQFF.

The CDR3: CASSLAGTRRYQETQYF. CDR3 DNA sequence: TGCGCCAGCAGCTTGGCCGGGACCCGACGATACCAAGAGACCCAGTACTTC. The genes are TRBV5-1 and TRBJ2-5, with D perhaps assigned TRBD1 or TRBD2 (5 bases each). Trimming took off 0 bases at V and 0 bases at J, with 15 bases between the two ends. From germline, CDR1 is SGHRS and CDR2 YFSETQ. This CDR3 has 17 residues.

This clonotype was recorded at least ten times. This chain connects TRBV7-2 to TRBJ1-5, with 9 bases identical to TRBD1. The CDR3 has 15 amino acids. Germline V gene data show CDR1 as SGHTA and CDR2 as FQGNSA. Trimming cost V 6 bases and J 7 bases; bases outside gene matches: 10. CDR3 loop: CASSYLQGAGQPQHF. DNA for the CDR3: TGTGCCAGCAGTTACTTACAGGGGGCGGGACAGCCCCAGCATTTT.

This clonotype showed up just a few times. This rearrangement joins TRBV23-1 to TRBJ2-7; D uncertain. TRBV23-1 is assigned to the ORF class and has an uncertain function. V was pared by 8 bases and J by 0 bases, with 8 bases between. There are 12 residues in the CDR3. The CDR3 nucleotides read TGCGCCAGCCAGACATCCTCCTACGAGCAGTACGTC. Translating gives CASQTSSYEQYV.

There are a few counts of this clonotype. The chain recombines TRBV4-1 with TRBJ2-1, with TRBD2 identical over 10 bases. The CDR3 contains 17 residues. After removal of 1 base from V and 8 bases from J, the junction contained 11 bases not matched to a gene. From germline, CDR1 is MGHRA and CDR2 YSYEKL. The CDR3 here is CASSQGGSSGRGYEQFF. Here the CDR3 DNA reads TGCGCCAGCAGCCAAGGGGGCTCTAGCGGGAGAGGCTATGAGCAGTTCTTC.

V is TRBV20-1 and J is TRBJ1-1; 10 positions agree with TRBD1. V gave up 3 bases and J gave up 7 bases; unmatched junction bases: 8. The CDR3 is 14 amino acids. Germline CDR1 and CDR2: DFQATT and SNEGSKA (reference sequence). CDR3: CSASPGQGYIEAFF. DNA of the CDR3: TGCAGTGCTAGTCCGGGACAGGGGTATATTGAAGCTTTCTTT.

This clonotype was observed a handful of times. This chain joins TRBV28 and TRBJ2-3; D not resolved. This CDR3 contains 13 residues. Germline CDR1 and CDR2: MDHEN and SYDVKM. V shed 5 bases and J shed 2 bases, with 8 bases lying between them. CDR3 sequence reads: CASSVPNTDTQYF. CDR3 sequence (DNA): TGTGCCAGCAGTGTACCCAACACAGATACGCAGTATTTT.

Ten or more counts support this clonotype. The CDR3 DNA sequence: TGTGCCAGCAGCTTAAGGTTCGTGGCCACCGGGGACTACAATGAGCAGTTCTTC. This sequence encodes CASSLRFVATGDYNEQFF. This chain joins TRBV7-2 and TRBJ2-1, with D maybe TRBD2 (5 bases). The germline V gene encodes CDR1 SGHTA and CDR2 FQGNSA. V gave up 2 bases and J gave up 3 bases, with 20 bases separating them. The CDR3 runs 18 residues.

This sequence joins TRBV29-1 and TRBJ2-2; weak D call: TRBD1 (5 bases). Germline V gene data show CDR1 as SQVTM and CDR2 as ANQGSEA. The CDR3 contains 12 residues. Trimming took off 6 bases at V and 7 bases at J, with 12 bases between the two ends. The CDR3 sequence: CSVAPGNGELFF. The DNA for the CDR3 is TGCAGCGTGGCCCCAGGGAACGGGGAGCTGTTTTTT.

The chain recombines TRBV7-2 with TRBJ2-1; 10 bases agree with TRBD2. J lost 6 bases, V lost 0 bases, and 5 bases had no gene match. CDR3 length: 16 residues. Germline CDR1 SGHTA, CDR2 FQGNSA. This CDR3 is CASSLAWLAGANEQFF. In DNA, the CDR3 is TGTGCCAGCAGCTTAGCGTGGCTAGCGGGAGCCAATGAGCAGTTCTTC.

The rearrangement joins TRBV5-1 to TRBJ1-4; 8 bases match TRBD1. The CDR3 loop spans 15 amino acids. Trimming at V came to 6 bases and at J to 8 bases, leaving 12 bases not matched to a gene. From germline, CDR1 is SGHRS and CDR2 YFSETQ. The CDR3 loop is CASNPGGAGTEKLFF. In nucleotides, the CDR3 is TGCGCCAGCAACCCAGGGGGCGCCGGGACCGAAAAACTGTTTTTT.

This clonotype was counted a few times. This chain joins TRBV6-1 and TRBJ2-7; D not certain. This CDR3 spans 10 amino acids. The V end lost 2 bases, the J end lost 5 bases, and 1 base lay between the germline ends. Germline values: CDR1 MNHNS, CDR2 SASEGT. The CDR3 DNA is TGTGCCAGCAGTGAAAACGAGCAGTACTTC. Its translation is CASSENEQYF.

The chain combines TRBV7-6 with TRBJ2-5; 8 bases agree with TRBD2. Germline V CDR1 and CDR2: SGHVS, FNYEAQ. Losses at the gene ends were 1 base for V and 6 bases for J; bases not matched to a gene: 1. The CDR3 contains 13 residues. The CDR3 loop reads CASSLGLAQTQYF. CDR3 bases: TGTGCCAGCAGCTTAGGACTAGCGCAGACCCAGTACTTC.

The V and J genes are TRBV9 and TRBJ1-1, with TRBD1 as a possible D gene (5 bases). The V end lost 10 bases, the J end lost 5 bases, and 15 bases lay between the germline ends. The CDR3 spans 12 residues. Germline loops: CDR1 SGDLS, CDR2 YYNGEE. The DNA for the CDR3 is TGTGCCTCACGGGGGTTGGAGACTGAAGCTTTCTTT. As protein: CASRGLETEAFF.

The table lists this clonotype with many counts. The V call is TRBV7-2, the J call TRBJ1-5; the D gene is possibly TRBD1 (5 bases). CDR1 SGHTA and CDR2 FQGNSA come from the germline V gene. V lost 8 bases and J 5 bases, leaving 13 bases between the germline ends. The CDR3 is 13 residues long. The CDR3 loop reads CASSEGQDQPQHF. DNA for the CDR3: TGTGCCAGCTCCGAGGGGCAAGATCAGCCCCAGCATTTT.

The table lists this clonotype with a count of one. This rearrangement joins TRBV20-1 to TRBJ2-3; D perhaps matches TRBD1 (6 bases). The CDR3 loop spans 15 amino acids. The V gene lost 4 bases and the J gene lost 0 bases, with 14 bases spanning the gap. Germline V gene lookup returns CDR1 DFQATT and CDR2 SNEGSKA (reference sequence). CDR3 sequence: CSAITGTTSTDTQYF. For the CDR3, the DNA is TGCAGTGCTATCACCGGGACAACTAGCACAGATACGCAGTATTTT.

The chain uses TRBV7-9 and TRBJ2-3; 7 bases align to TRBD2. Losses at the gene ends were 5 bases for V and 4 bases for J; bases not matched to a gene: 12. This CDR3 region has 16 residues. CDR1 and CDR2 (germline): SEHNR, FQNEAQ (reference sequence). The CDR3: CASSGRGDYQADTQYF. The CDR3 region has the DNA TGTGCCAGCAGCGGCAGAGGGGACTACCAGGCAGATACGCAGTATTTT.

The CDR3 nucleotides read TGCGCCAGCAGCCAAGAGGGCAGGGGGGCGTATGGCTACACCTTC. Translating it yields CASSQEGRGAYGYTF. The rearrangement links TRBV4-1 to TRBJ1-2, with 7 bases that match TRBD1. Unmatched junction bases numbered 6, after V lost 0 bases and J lost 5 bases. This CDR3 is built from 15 residues. Germline CDR1 is MGHRA and CDR2 is YSYEKL.

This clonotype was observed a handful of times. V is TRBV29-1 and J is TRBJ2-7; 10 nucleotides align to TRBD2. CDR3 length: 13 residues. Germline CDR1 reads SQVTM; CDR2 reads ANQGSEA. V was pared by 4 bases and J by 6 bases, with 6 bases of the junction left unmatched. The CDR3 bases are TGCAGCGTTGGTCCAGCGGGAGGGCTCGAGCAGTACTTC. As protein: CSVGPAGGLEQYF.

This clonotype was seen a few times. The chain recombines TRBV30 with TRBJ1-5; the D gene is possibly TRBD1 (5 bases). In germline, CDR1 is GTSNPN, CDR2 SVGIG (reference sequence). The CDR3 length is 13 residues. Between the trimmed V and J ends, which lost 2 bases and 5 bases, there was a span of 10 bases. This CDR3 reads CAWSKTEYQPQHF. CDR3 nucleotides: TGTGCCTGGAGTAAGACAGAGTATCAGCCCCAGCATTTT.

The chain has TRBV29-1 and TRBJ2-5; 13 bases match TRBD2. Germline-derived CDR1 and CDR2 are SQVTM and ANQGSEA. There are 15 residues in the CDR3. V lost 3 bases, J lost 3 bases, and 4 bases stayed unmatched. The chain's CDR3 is CSVDYGLAGEETQYF. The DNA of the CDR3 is TGCAGCGTTGACTACGGACTAGCGGGAGAAGAGACCCAGTACTTC. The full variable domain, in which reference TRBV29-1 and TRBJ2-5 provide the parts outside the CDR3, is SAVISQKPSRDICQRGTSLTIQCQVDSQVTMMFWYRQQPGQSLTLIATANQGSEATYESGFVIDKFPISRPNLTFSTLTVSNMSPEDSSIYLCSVDYGLAGEETQYFGPGTRLLVL.

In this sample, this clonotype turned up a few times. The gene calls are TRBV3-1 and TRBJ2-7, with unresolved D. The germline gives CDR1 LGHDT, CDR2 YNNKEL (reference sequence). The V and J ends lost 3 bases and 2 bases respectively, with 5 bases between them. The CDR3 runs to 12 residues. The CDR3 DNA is TGTGCCAGCAGCCAGGATACCTACGAGCAGTACTTC. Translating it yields CASSQDTYEQYF.

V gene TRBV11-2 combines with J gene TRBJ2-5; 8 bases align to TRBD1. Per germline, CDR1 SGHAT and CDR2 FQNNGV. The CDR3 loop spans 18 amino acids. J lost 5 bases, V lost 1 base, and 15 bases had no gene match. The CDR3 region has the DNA TGTGCCAGCAGCTTAGTCTTACTCTCAGGACAGGGCGGGGAGACCCAGTACTTC. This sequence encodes CASSLVLLSGQGGETQYF.

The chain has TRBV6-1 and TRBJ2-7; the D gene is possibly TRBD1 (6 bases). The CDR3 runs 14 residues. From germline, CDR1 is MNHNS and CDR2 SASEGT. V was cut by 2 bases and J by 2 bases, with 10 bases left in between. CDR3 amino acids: CASSERWGPYEQYV. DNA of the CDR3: TGTGCCAGCAGTGAAAGATGGGGGCCCTACGAGCAGTACGTC.